These 21 T cell receptor beta chains were all obtained from the same sample, sequenced in a study of T cell repertoires in cytomegalovirus infection. Their target antigens are unknown. TCRdb redid the calling of the reads with MiXCR, one entry per CDR3 protein. The sample lists around 770,000 distinct CDR3 sequences, 25% to 30% occurring once. The specimen comprised cultured CD8+ T cells from PBMCs, sampled from culture after CMV antigen stimulation. Every receptor here comes from a human donor in good health (CMV status not recorded). Some clones in this sample may be carry-over from other donors' samples.

This clonotype showed up just a few times. This chain links TRBV4-2 with TRBJ2-1, with 8 bases matching TRBD1. The J segment lost 3 bases and the V segment lost 1 base, leaving 5 bases of the junction unmatched. Germline loops: CDR1 LGHNA, CDR2 YNFKEQ. The CDR3 has 16 amino acids. This CDR3 reads CASSQGSGGFYNEQFF. The CDR3 DNA is TGTGCCAGCAGCCAAGGTTCAGGGGGCTTCTACAATGAGCAGTTCTTC.

This clonotype was counted a few times. J is TRBJ2-5 and V is TRBV6-6, with TRBD1 as a possible D gene (5 bases). The germline gives CDR1 MNHNY, CDR2 SVGAGI (reference sequence). Trimming pared 5 bases from V and 5 bases from J, leaving 15 bases between. This CDR3 spans 14 amino acids. For the CDR3, the DNA is TGTGCCAGCAGTGACAAAGACAGATTGGAGACCCAGTACTTC. It specifies CASSDKDRLETQYF.

This clonotype was seen a handful of times. This chain connects TRBV19 to TRBJ1-4; 7 nucleotides align to TRBD1. The CDR3 loop spans 15 amino acids. The junction had 4 bases not matched to a gene; V was cut back by 5 bases and J by 1 base. CDR1 is LNHDA, CDR2 SQIVND, per germline (reference sequence). CDR3 nucleotide sequence: TGTGCCAGTAGTTTCAACAGGGGAACTAATGAAAAACTGTTTTTT. Amino acids: CASSFNRGTNEKLFF.

This clonotype has ten or more counts. The chain uses TRBV7-8 and TRBJ2-1, with D perhaps matching TRBD1 (5 bases). Trimming pared 5 bases from V and 9 bases from J, leaving 23 bases between. The CDR3 totals 16 residues. Germline CDR1 reads SGHVS; CDR2 reads FQNEAQ. The CDR3 region has the DNA TGTGCCAGCAGCCCCGGCAGGACACTGGTTTATAGTGAGCAGTTCTTC. It codes for CASSPGRTLVYSEQFF.

The rearrangement links TRBV6-5 to TRBJ2-7, with D hard to call. The CDR3 length is 13 residues. V was trimmed by 0 bases and J by 7 bases, leaving 10 bases between them. Germline V gene sequence: CDR1 MNHEY, CDR2 SVGAGI. The CDR3 DNA reads TGTGCCAGCAGTTACTCGCGGTTGGGGGAGCAGTACTTC. Its translation is CASSYSRLGEQYF.

This sequence joins TRBV7-8 and TRBJ2-7, with D perhaps matching TRBD1 (6 bases). Looked up from germline, CDR1 is SGHVS and CDR2 is FQNEAQ. The V and J ends lost 0 bases and 5 bases respectively, with 8 bases between them. The CDR3 has 13 amino acids. CDR3 residues: CASSLAPGDEQYV. CDR3 DNA sequence: TGTGCCAGCAGCTTAGCTCCAGGGGACGAGCAGTACGTC.

This chain joins TRBV6-2 or TRBV6-3 and TRBJ2-7; 10 bases are a match to TRBD2. V was pared by 3 bases and J by 1 base, with 6 bases of the junction left unmatched. The CDR3 is made up of 16 amino acids. In germline, CDR1 is MNHEY, CDR2 SVGEGT. The CDR3 sequence is CASSYGVAGGSYEQYV. The CDR3 DNA reads as TGTGCCAGCAGTTATGGAGTAGCGGGGGGATCCTACGAGCAGTACGTC.

The J gene is TRBJ1-1, the V gene TRBV11-2; no reliable D call. The CDR3 is 14 amino acids. Trimming removed 0 bases at V and 8 bases at J, with 13 bases between. Germline CDR1 SGHAT, CDR2 FQNNGV. In DNA form, the CDR3 reads TGTGCCAGCAGCTTAGAGTTCGGCGGACTAGAAGCTTTCTTT. Amino acid sequence: CASSLEFGGLEAFF.

This clonotype showed up just a few times. The chain joins TRBV6-1 to TRBJ2-5; D uncertain. Germline CDR1 is MNHNS and CDR2 is SASEGT. The CDR3 runs 15 residues. V lost 4 bases to trimming and J lost 1 base, with 13 bases between them. The CDR3 region is CASSVLDVLQETQYF. The CDR3 coding sequence is TGTGCCAGCAGTGTCCTGGACGTCCTCCAAGAGACCCAGTACTTC.

This clonotype was observed a handful of times. The V and J genes are TRBV9 and TRBJ1-5, with D possibly being TRBD1 (6 bases). The CDR3 contains 16 residues. Germline CDR1 and CDR2: SGDLS and YYNGEE. V lost 4 bases, J lost 4 bases, and 18 bases lay in between. The chain's CDR3 is CASSRGGLRQNQPQHF. The CDR3 DNA reads as TGTGCCAGCAGCAGGGGGGGCTTGAGGCAAAATCAGCCCCAGCATTTT.

This clonotype has only a few counts. The junction differs from germline at one of its ends, possibly a read error. The chain links TRBV7-6 to TRBJ2-5; D might be TRBD1 (6 bases). Looked up from germline, CDR1 is SGHVS and CDR2 is FNYEAQ. This CDR3 is 15 amino acids long. CDR3: CASSFAGAHQETQYF. The DNA for the CDR3 is TGTGCTAGCAGCTTCGCAGGGGCCCACCAAGAGACCCAGTACTTC.

This clonotype was counted only a few times. CDR3 sequence: CASSSPQSYEQYV. CDR3 DNA sequence: TGTGCCAGCAGCTCCCCACAGAGTTACGAGCAGTACGTC. This sequence joins TRBV5-6 and TRBJ2-7; no clear D gene. The CDR3 sequence is 13 residues long. Germline V gives CDR1 SGHDT, CDR2 YYEEEE. Trimming took off 3 bases at V and 4 bases at J, with 11 bases between the two ends.

The gene calls are TRBV27 and TRBJ2-4; no reliable D call. Germline V gives CDR1 MNHEY, CDR2 SMNVEV (reference sequence). CDR3 size: 12 residues. The V and J ends lost 4 bases and 8 bases respectively, with 9 bases between them. CDR3 in amino acids: CASSSPGHIQYF. In DNA, the CDR3 is TGTGCCAGCAGTTCCCCCGGTCACATTCAGTACTTC.

A few counts support this clonotype. The V gene is TRBV7-6, the J gene TRBJ2-5; TRBD2 might be the D (5 bases). V gave up 1 base and J gave up 5 bases, with 8 bases separating them. CDR1 and CDR2 from the germline V gene are SGHVS and FNYEAQ. This CDR3 is 13 amino acids long. In DNA form, the CDR3 reads TGTGCCAGCAGCTTAGAGGACTGGGAGACCCAGTACTTC. It encodes CASSLEDWETQYF.

The chain combines TRBV5-1 with TRBJ1-1; D is undetermined. This CDR3 comprises 15 residues. Germline CDR1 is SGHRS and CDR2 is YFSETQ. V was cut by 0 bases and J by 0 bases, with 9 bases left in between. The CDR3: CASSLEAVMNTEAFF. The CDR3 bases are TGCGCCAGCAGCTTGGAGGCCGTCATGAACACTGAAGCTTTCTTT.

This clonotype was recorded only once. This sequence joins TRBV2 and TRBJ2-6, with D unclear. The CDR3 covers 15 residues. With 6 bases removed from V and 0 bases from J, the gap between germline ends came to 9 bases. Germline V gene sequence: CDR1 SNHLY, CDR2 FYNNEI. The CDR3 DNA is TGTGCCAGCAGAGGCTTAAGCTCTGGGGCCAACGTCCTGACTTTC. As protein: CASRGLSSGANVLTF.

This clonotype was seen ten or more times. This chain connects TRBV10-3 to TRBJ2-5; 8 nucleotides align to TRBD1. Germline lookup yields CDR1 ENHRY and CDR2 SYGVKD. The trim removed 7 bases at V and 5 bases at J, leaving 9 bases unmatched. CDR3 size: 14 residues. The CDR3 sequence: CAIKSAGGKETQYF. The DNA for the CDR3 is TGTGCCATCAAGTCGGCAGGGGGCAAGGAGACCCAGTACTTC.

In its sample, this clonotype was seen once. This chain links TRBV28 with TRBJ1-3, with unresolved D. The CDR3 extends over 14 amino acids. From germline, CDR1 is MDHEN and CDR2 SYDVKM. V was pared by 3 bases and J by 2 bases, with 8 bases between. The chain's CDR3 is CASSFRVPGNTIYF. The CDR3 DNA sequence: TGTGCCAGCAGTTTCAGAGTACCTGGAAACACCATATATTTT.

This clonotype has only a few counts. This chain joins TRBV4-2 and TRBJ1-2; weak D call: TRBD1 (5 bases). V was cut by 0 bases and J by 5 bases, with 22 bases left in between. This CDR3 has 18 amino acids. Germline V lookup: CDR1 LGHNA, CDR2 YNFKEQ. CDR3 bases: TGTGCCAGCAGCCAAGATGAGACAGAGACTTGGATTGGGTATGGCTACACCTTC. It specifies CASSQDETETWIGYGYTF.

This clonotype was detected a few times. The V and J genes are TRBV7-2 and TRBJ2-3; D tentatively fits TRBD1 or TRBD2 (6 bases each). With 11 bases removed from V and 0 bases from J, the gap between germline ends came to 18 bases. The CDR3 contains 15 residues. CDR1 is SGHTA, CDR2 FQGNSA, per germline. This CDR3 is CAGRRGISSTDTQYF. The CDR3 DNA reads as TGTGCCGGTCGGAGGGGGATTTCTAGCACAGATACGCAGTATTTT.

In its sample, this clonotype was seen once. The chain has TRBV20-1 and TRBJ1-2, with D unresolved. Trimming cost V 0 bases and J 8 bases, with 16 bases left between them. The CDR3 spans 14 residues. Looked up from germline, CDR1 is DFQATT and CDR2 is SNEGSKA (reference sequence). CDR3 coding DNA: TGCAGTGCTAGAGAACCACGTCGACGAGACGGCTACACCTTC. Translated: CSAREPRRRDGYTF.